Each of the 26 T cell receptor beta chains below was sequenced from the same sample in a study of T cells after yellow fever vaccination. TCRdb re-called the 5' RACE reads through MiXCR, storing one row per CDR3 protein. Counted here are about 220,000 distinct CDR3 sequences, approximately 3% occurring once; the ten biggest clones make up 3.2%. The sample consisted of CD4+ T cells sorted from PBMCs, taken 10 days after the yellow fever booster vaccination. The source of these receptors is a man aged 18 to 30 who received the YFV17D yellow fever vaccine.

This clonotype was detected ten times or more. The V and J genes are TRBV20-1 and TRBJ1-5, with D unclear. Trimming shortened V by 6 bases and J by 1 base, and 10 bases separated the two germline ends. The CDR3 extends over 13 amino acids. From germline, CDR1 is DFQATT and CDR2 SNEGSKA (reference sequence). The CDR3 DNA sequence: TGCAGTGCGAGCCCTGACAGCAATCAGCCCCAGCATTTT. Protein product: CSASPDSNQPQHF.

This clonotype was found many times. The chain carries TRBV2 and TRBJ1-4; D not resolved. V was shortened by 6 bases and J by 7 bases, with 15 bases between the two germline ends. The germline V gene encodes CDR1 SNHLY and CDR2 FYNNEI. The CDR3 totals 14 residues. CDR3 protein: CASRREVMVEKLFF. DNA for the CDR3: TGTGCCAGCAGGAGGGAGGTGATGGTTGAAAAACTGTTTTTT.

This clonotype has only a few counts. The genes are TRBV4-3 and TRBJ2-7; 13 bases match TRBD2. The germline V gene has CDR1 LGHNA and CDR2 YSLEER. The CDR3 has 16 amino acids. The V gene end was trimmed by 2 bases and the J gene end by 4 bases; junction bases not matched to a gene: 5. This CDR3 reads CASSQTSGGAGYEQYF. DNA of the CDR3: TGCGCCAGCAGCCAAACTAGCGGGGGGGCAGGTTACGAGCAGTACTTC.

The chain couples TRBV19 to TRBJ2-3; TRBD2 matches 9 bases. This CDR3 contains 15 residues. The V gene end was trimmed by 7 bases and the J gene end by 2 bases; junction bases not matched to a gene: 7. Germline V lookup: CDR1 LNHDA, CDR2 SQIVND (reference sequence). Here the CDR3 reads CASKGLATITDTQYF. The DNA of the CDR3 is TGTGCCAGTAAAGGACTAGCGACGATCACAGATACGCAGTATTTT.

The J gene is TRBJ1-5, the V gene TRBV28; D perhaps matches TRBD1 (5 bases). Germline assignment: CDR1 MDHEN and CDR2 SYDVKM. V shed 7 bases and J shed 9 bases, with 13 bases lying between them. The CDR3 extends over 12 amino acids. The CDR3 nucleotides read TGTGCCAGCACCTCGGGGGGGTTGCCCCAGCATTTT. This gives the protein CASTSGGLPQHF.

This clonotype was counted ten times or more. The chain joins TRBV5-5 to TRBJ2-5, with D tentatively TRBD1 (5 bases). CDR3 size: 14 residues. V lost 2 bases and J lost 5, with 13 bases in between. The germline gives CDR1 SGHKS, CDR2 YYEKEE (reference sequence). DNA of the CDR3: TGTGCCAGCAGCTTTAGAGGTCCAGGGGAGACCCAGTACTTC. Amino acids: CASSFRGPGETQYF.

This clonotype was observed a handful of times. The genes are TRBV5-4 and TRBJ2-5; tentatively, D is TRBD1 (6 bases). Trimming removed 4 bases at V and 7 bases at J, with 17 bases between. CDR1 and CDR2 from the germline V gene are SGHNT and YYREEE (reference sequence). The CDR3 is 14 amino acids. The CDR3 protein is CASSLDSSRGTQYF. The DNA of the CDR3 is TGTGCCAGCAGCCTGGACAGCTCTCGGGGGACCCAGTACTTC.

This clonotype appeared many times. The V call is TRBV20-1, the J call TRBJ1-5; the D is unclear. The CDR3 runs 12 residues. Germline V CDR1 and CDR2: DFQATT, SNEGSKA (reference sequence). The germline V and J ends were trimmed by 3 bases and 4 bases, with 7 bases remaining between them. The CDR3 reads CSARDGNQPQHF. Here the CDR3 DNA reads TGCAGTGCTAGGGACGGGAATCAGCCCCAGCATTTT.

This clonotype was counted many times. J is TRBJ2-7 and V is TRBV20-1; 7 bases line up with TRBD1. V trimming: 0 bases; J trimming: 2 bases; junction bases outside the gene matches: 7. CDR1 is DFQATT and CDR2 is SNEGSKA in the germline V gene (reference sequence). This CDR3 is 15 amino acids long. CDR3 in amino acids: CSARDPRQGAYEQYF. Here the CDR3 DNA reads TGCAGTGCTAGAGATCCCCGACAGGGTGCCTACGAGCAGTACTTC.

This clonotype has just a few counts. This chain links TRBV5-8 with TRBJ1-5; D gene ambiguous. The CDR3 consists of 14 residues. Germline V gene lookup returns CDR1 SGHTS and CDR2 YDEGEE. Trimming removed 6 bases at V and 5 bases at J, with 15 bases between. The CDR3: CASNSWAEYQPQHF. The DNA for the CDR3 is TGTGCCAGCAACTCGTGGGCAGAATATCAGCCCCAGCATTTT.

The V gene is TRBV20-1, the J gene TRBJ2-5; 8 nucleotides align to TRBD2. Germline trimming cut 1 base from V and 4 bases from J; bases unmatched to any gene: 8. The germline CDR1 and CDR2 sequences are DFQATT and SNEGSKA (reference sequence). The CDR3 spans 15 residues. In DNA form, the CDR3 reads TGCAGTGCTAGAGTCCCCCCCCGGGGGGGAGAGACCCAGTACTTC. Amino acids: CSARVPPRGGETQYF.

This clonotype occurred many times. This sequence joins TRBV7-9 and TRBJ1-1; D ambiguous. This CDR3 comprises 12 residues. The V gene lost 7 bases and the J gene lost 4 bases, with 10 bases spanning the gap. Germline values: CDR1 SEHNR, CDR2 FQNEAQ (reference sequence). CDR3: CASTIVLTEAFF. DNA of the CDR3: TGTGCCAGCACCATCGTACTCACTGAAGCTTTCTTT.

The V gene is TRBV7-2, the J gene TRBJ2-2; no definite D call. Per the germline V gene, CDR1 is SGHTA and CDR2 is FQGNSA. V dropped 8 bases and J dropped 0 bases, with 7 bases sitting between them. The CDR3 totals 13 residues. CDR3 sequence (DNA): TGTGCCAGCCAGGCCCCGAACACCGGGGAGCTGTTTTTT. It translates to CASQAPNTGELFF.

This clonotype was observed at least ten times. The chain uses TRBV5-1 and TRBJ1-1; no definite D call. V was trimmed by 4 bases and J by 1 base, leaving 11 bases between them. The germline gives CDR1 SGHRS, CDR2 YFSETQ. The CDR3 has 14 residues. CDR3 nucleotide sequence: TGCGCCAGCAGCACCTCGTGGGGGAACACTGAAGCTTTCTTT. The encoded protein is CASSTSWGNTEAFF.

This clonotype has more than one count but fewer than ten. The chain carries TRBV4-3 and TRBJ2-1; maybe TRBD2 (6 bases). Trimming removed 1 base from V and 2 bases from J, with 12 bases in between. Germline CDR1 and CDR2: LGHNA and YSLEER. CDR3 length: 16 residues. This CDR3 is CASSQGAGLAYNEQFF. CDR3 coding DNA: TGCGCCAGCAGCCAAGGGGCGGGGTTAGCCTACAATGAGCAGTTCTTC.

The chain joins TRBV6-6 to TRBJ1-5; 7 nucleotides line up with TRBD1. The ends lost 2 bases at V and 1 base at J; junction bases unmatched: 11. Germline V gene lookup returns CDR1 MNHNY and CDR2 SVGAGI (reference sequence). This CDR3 contains 18 residues. CDR3 protein: CASSYGTEQRGSNQPQHF. The DNA of the CDR3 is TGTGCCAGCAGTTACGGGACAGAACAAAGGGGGAGCAATCAGCCCCAGCATTTT.

This clonotype was counted at least ten times. This sequence joins TRBV9 and TRBJ2-1, with TRBD2 identical over 12 bases. V dropped 0 bases and J dropped 1; count of bases not matched to a gene: 11. The CDR3 length is 20 residues. Per the germline V gene, CDR1 is SGDLS and CDR2 is YYNGEE. In nucleotides, the CDR3 is TGTGCCAGCAGCGTAGGGAGGCTAGCGGGGGGGCTCCGTTCCTACAATGAGCAGTTCTTC. This sequence encodes CASSVGRLAGGLRSYNEQFF. Based on the CDR3 plus reference TRBV9 and TRBJ2-1, the full variable domain is DSGVTQTPKHLITATGQRVTLRCSPRSGDLSVYWYQQSLDQGLQFLIQYYNGEERAKGNILERFSAQQFPDLHSELNLSSLELGDSALYFCASSVGRLAGGLRSYNEQFFGPGTRLTVL.

This chain connects TRBV7-2 to TRBJ2-2; TRBD2 matches 14 bases. V gave up 3 bases and J gave up 6 bases; unmatched junction bases: 3. Germline values: CDR1 SGHTA, CDR2 FQGNSA. The CDR3 has 16 residues. The CDR3 region has the DNA TGTGCCAGCAGCTTCGGGACTAGCGGGGGTCCCGGGGAGCTGTTTTTT. Protein: CASSFGTSGGPGELFF. Complete variable domain (other parts from reference TRBV7-2 and TRBJ2-2): GAGVSQSPSNKVTEKGKDVELRCDPISGHTALYWYRQSLGQGLEFLIYFQGNSAPDKSGLPSDRFSAERTGGSVSTLTIQRTQQEDSAVYLCASSFGTSGGPGELFFGEGSRLTVL.

This clonotype occurred many times. The V and J genes are TRBV7-2 and TRBJ2-1; 12 bases are shared with TRBD2. Germline V gene sequence: CDR1 SGHTA, CDR2 FQGNSA. V was clipped by 3 bases and J by 12 bases; unmatched bases: 12. CDR3 length equals 16 residues. The CDR3 nucleotides read TGTGCCAGCAGCTTGCCCCCTAGCGGGGGGGTCCGAGCGCAGTTCTTC. It codes for CASSLPPSGGVRAQFF.

The chain combines TRBV5-1 with TRBJ2-5; perhaps TRBD2 as D (5 bases). V was pared by 4 bases and J by 1 base, with 11 bases between. This CDR3 contains 14 residues. CDR1 is SGHRS, CDR2 YFSETQ, per germline. CDR3 region: CASSHLAGQETQYF. The CDR3 DNA reads TGCGCCAGCAGCCACCTGGCGGGCCAAGAGACCCAGTACTTC.

The V gene is TRBV10-1, the J gene TRBJ2-7; D possibly corresponds to TRBD1 (5 bases). Between the trimmed V and J ends, which lost 3 bases and 3 bases, there was a span of 9 bases. CDR1 and CDR2 from the germline V gene are WNHNN and SYGVQD (reference sequence). The CDR3 contains 13 residues. The CDR3 here is CASSDQGYYEQYF. In nucleotides, the CDR3 is TGCGCCAGCAGTGACCAGGGTTACTACGAGCAGTACTTC.

The table lists this clonotype with many counts. The rearrangement uses TRBV6-2 or TRBV6-3 and TRBJ2-7; TRBD2 matches at 15 bases. CDR3 size: 16 residues. J gave up 7 bases and V 5 bases, and 9 bases lay outside the gene matches. Germline CDR1 and CDR2: MNHEY and SVGEGT. CDR3 in amino acids: CASSTGLAGGASEQYF. The CDR3 DNA sequence: TGTGCCAGCAGTACGGGACTAGCGGGGGGCGCTTCAGAGCAGTACTTC.

Ten or more counts support this clonotype. In DNA form, the CDR3 reads TGTGCCAGCAGCCGCGACATCTTGAACACTGAAGCTTTCTTT. Protein: CASSRDILNTEAFF. The chain recombines TRBV4-2 with TRBJ1-1; D is ambiguous. Germline assignment: CDR1 LGHNA and CDR2 YNFKEQ. Trimming removed 4 bases from V and 0 bases from J, with 9 bases in between. CDR3 length: 14 residues.

The chain carries TRBV5-6 and TRBJ1-6; TRBD1 aligns across 7 bases. The CDR3 consists of 15 residues. Germline V gene lookup returns CDR1 SGHDT and CDR2 YYEEEE. The V gene end was trimmed by 4 bases and the J gene end by 9 bases; junction bases not matched to a gene: 10. CDR3 in DNA: TGTGCCAGCAGCGATTGGGACAGAAGAGGTTCACCCCTCCACTTT. Its protein product is CASSDWDRRGSPLHF.

This clonotype was observed a few times. V usage is TRBV18 and J usage is TRBJ2-7; D gene uncertain. CDR1 and CDR2 from the germline V gene are KGHSH and LQKENI. The CDR3 runs to 13 residues. V lost 3 bases and J 5 bases, leaving 11 bases between the germline ends. The CDR3 here is CASSPLGAHEQYV. Here the CDR3 DNA reads TGTGCCAGCTCACCCCTTGGAGCACACGAGCAGTACGTC.

The chain joins TRBV30 to TRBJ2-7; D may be TRBD1 or TRBD2 (5 bases each). The CDR3 contains 15 residues. Per the germline V gene, CDR1 is GTSNPN and CDR2 is SVGIG (reference sequence). V gave up 0 bases and J gave up 1 base, with 13 bases separating them. CDR3 in amino acids: CAWSVPGRLSYEQYF. CDR3 nucleotide sequence: TGTGCCTGGAGTGTACCGGGACGGTTGTCCTACGAGCAGTACTTC.